The source of this T cell receptor beta chain is a study of blood T cells in healthy people across ages (dated by TCRdb to between 2014 and 2016). Looking at the study overall: In model experiments, template switching captured roughly one uniquely barcoded TCR beta cDNA molecule for every two T cells. The study measured age-related changes in TCR beta repertoire diversity using deep sequencing normalized with unique cDNA molecular identifiers. The donors were split into four age groups: young (average 16 years), middle-aged (39), aged (roughly 60) and long-lived (roughly 80). Donors of different ages were randomly distributed across sequencing lanes to avoid experimental bias. The study analyzed two additional independent replicas of 1 million unique cDNA reads from the same blood draw for two donors, one aged 18 to 29 and one aged 80 or older.

Libraries were prepared through 5' RACE. Sequencing was performed on an Illumina HiSeq 2500. A second PCR of about 7 to 12 cycles was performed with a sample-barcoded 5' primer and a J-beta primer mix. Each TCR beta cDNA molecule received a unique molecular identifier from a template-switch 5' adaptor carrying 12 random nucleotides. Each sample yielded at least 3 million CDR3-containing paired-end reads. All of the RNA was converted into first-strand cDNA using the Mint cDNA synthesis kit, with a TRBC-specific oligonucleotide serving as the primer. Following uracil-DNA glycosylase treatment, a first 18-cycle PCR with universal primers M1SS and BC2_uni_R was performed on all cDNA. The study's own analysis went as follows. Normalization of each sample was performed by random selection of 1 million high-quality reads, each carrying a distinct molecular identifier. Reads sharing molecular identifiers were discarded rather than binned into consensus sequences. CDR3 identification, clonotype clustering and error correction used MiTCR with a Q25 quality threshold and the strictest error-elimination algorithm. A nonparametric unseen species model with Euler transformation was used to estimate a lower bound on total TCR beta diversity. Using fastp trimming at Q25 and MiXCR clonotype assembly, TCRdb reanalyzed the public sequencing data and kept in-frame beta chains. When rows share a CDR3 protein, they turn into one entry using the most common DNA and genes. TCRdb, not the authors, supplied the V and J calls. This sample gives about 1,000,000 distinct CDR3 sequences in total; 35% to 50% of them show up just once. The ten largest clonotypes hold under 20% of the sample.

The cysteine opens and the phenylalanine closes a CDR3 of 14 amino acids. The DNA shown is the 42-base CDR3, in frame from base 1. CDR1 and CDR2 (KGHSH, LQKENI) derive from the germline V gene. The germline V and J ends show losses of 5 bases and 0 bases respectively, and no gene match explains 4 bases of the junction. The paper as a whole reports these results and caveats: Observed TCR beta diversity per million T cells fell roughly linearly with age, and a significant reduction was already apparent by age around 40. Because profiling used bulk unsorted PBMCs, naive and antigen-experienced compartments could not be compared conclusively. The long-lived group showed more naive CD4+ T cells, fewer expanded clones and increased TCR diversity than the aged group, suggesting age selection. Because the CMV infection status of the donors was unknown, age-related changes in expanded clonotypes may potentially have been confounded. A strong correlation was found between observed TCR beta diversity and the percentage of naive T cells measured by flow cytometry. Estimates of total diversity based on one million sequenced T cells were considered lower bounds and underestimates.

The 40 or so donors, aged about 6 to 100 years, were systemically healthy Caucasian individuals from Russia. Roughly 10 milliliters of peripheral blood were drawn from each donor into EDTA-treated Vacutainer tubes. Ficoll-Paque density-gradient centrifugation was used to isolate PBMCs, with at least 6.5 million per sample. Trizol reagent was used to extract total RNA from PBMCs, with at least 6 micrograms per sample. Naive CD45RAhigh/CD27high T cell percentages were measured by flow cytometry on a PBMC aliquot from every donor. This clonotype was observed a few times. The antigen it binds to is not known. Base qualities are not at hand, and no much larger clone is one base apart.

This TCR derives from a woman aged 55-70 years in good health. Sequencing used blood. Recombination joined TRBV18 with TRBJ2-7, and 7 junctional nucleotides match TRBD1. The CDR3 corresponds to CASSKDRSSYEQYF. The sequenced DNA: TGTGCCAGCTCAAAGGACAGGTCCTCCTACGAGCAGTACTTC. The entire variable domain, with the stretches around the CDR3 drawn from the reference TRBV18 and TRBJ2-7 proteins, is NAGVMQNPRHLVRRRGQEARLRCSPMKGHSHVYWYRQLPEEGLKFMVYLQKENIIDESGMPKERFSAEFPKEGPSILRIQQVVRGDSAAYFCASSKDRSSYEQYFGPGTRLTVT.